The clone carrying this T cell receptor beta chain has a handful of counts. Its specificity is unknown. V dropped 3 bases and J dropped 0; count of bases not matched to a gene: 5. Germline CDR1 reads MGHRA; CDR2 reads YSYEKL. The CDR3 is made up of 17 amino acids. This specimen belongs to a study of beta chain features in type 1 diabetes. Points from the study as a whole: Within patients, naive, central memory and Treg TCRB repertoires seemed more similar than within healthy donors.

Expressed TCRB transcripts were sequenced, since all the RNA that had been isolated was reverse transcribed. The method was immunoSEQ multiplex PCR; TCRdb's version includes in-frame clones alone and lacks a portion of them. The sample contains a few hundred thousand clones, about 20% of which appear only once. The sample comprised naive CD4+ T cells from blood. The source is a woman under 30 in good health. The chain is built from TRBV4-1 and TRBJ2-6; 7 positions match TRBD1. CDR3 sequence reads: CASSQGQIFSGANVLTF. The CDR3 nucleotides read TGCGCCAGCAGCCAGGGACAGATATTCTCTGGGGCCAACGTCCTGACTTTC.